One and the same sample provided the 26 T cell receptor beta chains below, sequenced in a study of blood T cells in healthy people across ages. A J-beta primer mix and a sample-barcoded 5' primer were used in a second PCR of about 6 to 12 cycles. TCRdb fed the 5' RACE reads into MiXCR, producing one record per CDR3 protein. In the table there are 1.8 million or so distinct CDR3 sequences, 35% to 50% of which are singletons. The sequencing sample was made of blood. These receptors were collected from a human donor in good health.

V gene TRBV6-5 combines with J gene TRBJ1-2; no reliable D call. Germline lookup yields CDR1 MNHEY and CDR2 SVGAGI. Trimming shortened V by 2 bases and J by 7 bases, and 17 bases separated the two germline ends. CDR3 length: 15 amino acids. The CDR3 nucleotides read TGTGCCAGCAGTTACATTCGGTCCTCGGGGAGTGGCTACACCTTC. This translates into CASSYIRSSGSGYTF.

CDR3 DNA: TGCAGTGTTGACCGTCAGAGAGATACGCAGTATTTT. This encodes CSVDRQRDTQYF. The rearrangement joins TRBV20-1 to TRBJ2-3; D unclear. The CDR3 spans 12 residues. Germline V gene data show CDR1 as DFQATT and CDR2 as SNEGSKA (reference sequence). V shed 7 bases and J shed 5 bases, with 13 bases lying between them.

The chain has TRBV4-2 and TRBJ2-5; 7 bases line up with TRBD2. The CDR3 runs to 17 residues. The junction had 13 bases not matched to a gene; V was cut back by 5 bases and J by 1 base. CDR1 is LGHNA and CDR2 is YNFKEQ in the germline V gene. CDR3 region: CASSLARSGAIQETQYF. In DNA, the CDR3 is TGTGCCAGCAGCTTAGCCCGGAGCGGGGCCATCCAAGAGACCCAGTACTTC.

The V gene is TRBV20-1, the J gene TRBJ1-2; D not resolved. V dropped 1 base and J dropped 2 bases, with 20 bases sitting between them. The CDR3 is made up of 17 amino acids. The germline V gene encodes CDR1 DFQATT and CDR2 SNEGSKA (reference sequence). This chain's CDR3 is CSARASSVDIGNYGYTF. In nucleotides, the CDR3 is TGCAGTGCTAGAGCATCGTCGGTTGACATAGGAAACTATGGCTACACCTTC.

This clonotype has just a few counts. The V gene is TRBV29-1, the J gene TRBJ2-5; a weak D match, TRBD2 (7 bases). Trimming shortened V by 7 bases and J by 11 bases, and 32 bases separated the two germline ends. There are 16 residues in the CDR3. Germline V gives CDR1 SQVTM, CDR2 ANQGSEA. CDR3 in DNA: TGCAGCGCTTTGAAAGAGGGGGGGAGGACAGTCAGTGAGCAGTACTTC. The encoded protein is CSALKEGGRTVSEQYF.

The table lists this clonotype with many counts. V and J are TRBV6-2 or TRBV6-3 and TRBJ2-1; 11 positions match TRBD2. The V gene's germline CDR1 is MNHEY and CDR2 SVGEGT. J lost 7 bases, V lost 6 bases, and 2 bases had no gene match. This CDR3 is 13 amino acids long. For the CDR3, the DNA is TGTGCCAGCAGCCGACTAGCGGGGAATGAGCAGTTCTTC. Its translation is CASSRLAGNEQFF.

The chain links TRBV7-2 to TRBJ1-1; 8 nucleotides line up with TRBD1. Germline CDR1 is SGHTA and CDR2 is FQGNSA. The ends lost 8 bases at V and 5 bases at J; junction bases unmatched: 16. The CDR3 sequence is 16 residues long. The CDR3: CASGSSGGLGGTEAFF. The CDR3, as DNA: TGTGCCAGCGGAAGTTCAGGGGGCCTGGGTGGGACTGAAGCTTTCTTT.

The chain has TRBV2 and TRBJ1-1; D remains ambiguous. Germline V gene data show CDR1 as SNHLY and CDR2 as FYNNEI. V lost 5 bases to trimming and J lost 5 bases, with 15 bases between them. The CDR3 contains 14 residues. Written as DNA, the CDR3 is TGTGCCAGCAGTATGCGAGGGCGGGTGACTGAAGCTTTCTTT. Protein product: CASSMRGRVTEAFF.

The chain uses TRBV9 and TRBJ2-1; TRBD2 aligns across 10 bases. The trim removed 0 bases at V and 3 bases at J, leaving 9 bases unmatched. The germline V gene has CDR1 SGDLS and CDR2 YYNGEE. This CDR3 comprises 18 residues. Here the CDR3 reads CASSVATSGEKDYNEQFF. In DNA, the CDR3 is TGTGCCAGCAGCGTAGCCACTAGCGGGGAGAAAGACTACAATGAGCAGTTCTTC.

This clonotype was seen a few times. The rearrangement links TRBV7-6 to TRBJ2-7; the match to TRBD1 covers 7 bases. CDR1 SGHVS and CDR2 FNYEAQ come from the germline V gene. V dropped 7 bases and J dropped 2; count of bases not matched to a gene: 11. This CDR3 contains 15 residues. The CDR3 region is CASTPLGDRPYEQYF. The CDR3 bases are TGTGCCAGCACCCCTCTCGGGGACAGACCCTACGAGCAGTACTTC.

V usage is TRBV12-3 or TRBV12-4 and J usage is TRBJ2-1; 8 bases are shared with TRBD1. CDR3 length: 16 residues. Losses at the gene ends were 5 bases for V and 5 bases for J; bases not matched to a gene: 11. CDR3 coding DNA: TGTGCCAGCAGTCCCGAGACAGGGGAGCACCACAATGAGCAGTTCTTC. Its protein is CASSPETGEHHNEQFF.

The rearrangement uses TRBV12-3 or TRBV12-4 and TRBJ2-1; D remains unclear. V gave up 6 bases and J gave up 7 bases, with 16 bases separating them. This CDR3 region has 14 residues. This CDR3 reads CASSLGSRENEQFF. DNA for the CDR3: TGTGCCAGCAGCCTCGGTAGCAGAGAAAATGAGCAGTTCTTC.

This clonotype was observed a few times. Relative to the germline gene, one junction end is altered; a read error may explain this. This sequence joins TRBV5-1 and TRBJ2-5, with 13 bases aligning to TRBD2. In germline, CDR1 is SGHRS, CDR2 YFSETQ. The CDR3 runs to 15 residues. The CDR3, as DNA: TGTGCCAGCAGTTCGGGACTAGCGGGGCGGGAGACCCAGTACTTC. Encoded protein: CASSSGLAGRETQYF.

This clonotype was detected only a few times. The V and J genes are TRBV28 and TRBJ2-1; D is possibly TRBD1 (5 bases). CDR1 is MDHEN and CDR2 is SYDVKM in the germline V gene. V was trimmed by 10 bases and J by 8 bases, leaving 9 bases between them. The CDR3 covers 10 residues. The CDR3 protein is CATQGDEQFF. The DNA of the CDR3 is TGTGCCACCCAGGGCGATGAGCAGTTCTTC.

J is TRBJ2-7 and V is TRBV6-2 or TRBV6-3; maybe TRBD2 (6 bases). Germline V CDR1 and CDR2: MNHEY, SVGEGT. V was cut by 6 bases and J by 5 bases, with 20 bases left in between. This CDR3 contains 15 residues. DNA of the CDR3: TGTGCCAGCAGAAACGCCCCGGGGGTCGCGGACGAGCAGTACTTC. Protein product: CASRNAPGVADEQYF.

The V and J genes are TRBV12-3 or TRBV12-4 and TRBJ1-1; tentative D call: TRBD1 (5 bases). The CDR3 is 14 amino acids. Trimming stripped 7 bases from V and 1 base from J, with 13 bases between. The CDR3 protein is CASIIGHANTEAFF. Here the CDR3 DNA reads TGTGCCAGCATCATAGGACACGCGAACACTGAAGCTTTCTTT.

In the case of this clonotype: Germline and junction disagree at one end, which may indicate a read error. The chain joins TRBV5-1 to TRBJ2-6; D is possibly TRBD1 (5 bases). The CDR3 runs 16 residues. The germline V gene has CDR1 SGHRS and CDR2 YFSETQ. This chain's CDR3 is CASTFLQSAGANVQTF. CDR3 bases: TGCGCCAGCACCTTCCTCCAATCAGCTGGGGCCAACGTCCAGACTTTC.

V gene TRBV6-5 combines with J gene TRBJ2-6; TRBD1 aligns across 10 bases. Unmatched junction bases numbered 4, after V lost 2 bases and J lost 0 bases. The CDR3 runs to 18 residues. From germline, CDR1 is MNHEY and CDR2 SVGAGI. In DNA form, the CDR3 reads TGTGCCAGCAGTTACCCTGGGACAGGGGTCTCTGGGGCCAACGTCCTGACTTTC. Its protein is CASSYPGTGVSGANVLTF.

This clonotype has just a few counts. V is TRBV28 and J is TRBJ2-6; tentatively, D is TRBD2 (5 bases). With 8 bases removed from V and 0 bases from J, the gap between germline ends came to 17 bases. The germline V gene has CDR1 MDHEN and CDR2 SYDVKM. The CDR3 covers 17 residues. The chain's CDR3 is CASARPMGSSGANVLTF. CDR3 DNA: TGTGCCAGCGCAAGACCAATGGGGAGCTCTGGGGCCAACGTCCTGACTTTC.

This clonotype appeared many times. The CDR3 loop reads CASSLRTGSSGNIQYF. CDR3 DNA: TGTGCCAGCAGCCTACGTACAGGGAGCTCGGGGAACATTCAGTACTTC. This chain links TRBV3-1 with TRBJ2-4; D may be TRBD1 (6 bases). Deletions cut 4 bases from V and 7 bases from J, with 20 bases between. This CDR3 is 16 amino acids long. Per germline, CDR1 LGHDT and CDR2 YNNKEL (reference sequence).

The chain combines TRBV28 with TRBJ2-7, with D perhaps being TRBD1 or TRBD2 (6 bases each). CDR3 length equals 14 residues. Germline loops: CDR1 MDHEN, CDR2 SYDVKM. V lost 6 bases to trimming and J lost 2 bases, with 14 bases between them. The CDR3 nucleotides read TGTGCCAGCAGCTCACCGGGGGCGCCCTACGAGCAGTACTTC. Protein: CASSSPGAPYEQYF.

A few counts support this clonotype. V is TRBV7-9 and J is TRBJ1-5; the match to TRBD1 covers 8 bases. V shed 5 bases, J shed 2 bases, and the junction held 5 bases outside the gene matches. The CDR3 totals 15 residues. Germline V CDR1 and CDR2: SEHNR, FQNEAQ (reference sequence). CDR3 in amino acids: CASSGGTGRNQPQHF. The DNA for the CDR3 is TGTGCCAGCAGCGGGGGGACAGGCCGCAATCAGCCCCAGCATTTT.

The chain uses TRBV4-2 and TRBJ2-3; 8 positions match TRBD2. V trimming: 1 base; J trimming: 5 bases; junction bases outside the gene matches: 5. The CDR3 is made up of 15 amino acids. CDR1 and CDR2 from the germline V gene are LGHNA and YNFKEQ. The CDR3 DNA reads as TGTGCCAGCAGCCAAGGAGCGGGGGAGGAAGATACGCAGTATTTT. Protein: CASSQGAGEEDTQYF.

The chain combines TRBV12-3 or TRBV12-4 with TRBJ2-5; weak D call: TRBD2 (6 bases). V lost 2 bases to trimming and J lost 5 bases, with 12 bases between them. CDR3 length equals 14 residues. The CDR3 loop reads CASSLLSEGETQYF. CDR3 DNA sequence: TGTGCCAGCAGTTTATTATCGGAGGGGGAGACCCAGTACTTC.

J is TRBJ1-2 and V is TRBV20-1, with TRBD1 matching over 9 bases. The germline V gene has CDR1 DFQATT and CDR2 SNEGSKA (reference sequence). Trimming took 1 base from V and 3 from J; bases not matched to a gene: 12. The CDR3 contains 17 residues. The CDR3 protein is CSARVGWTGAIYYGYTF. As DNA, the CDR3 is TGCAGTGCTAGAGTTGGGTGGACAGGGGCCATCTACTATGGCTACACCTTC.

At least ten counts were recorded for this clonotype. This chain links TRBV20-1 with TRBJ2-3; 7 nucleotides agree with TRBD2. From germline, CDR1 is DFQATT and CDR2 SNEGSKA (reference sequence). The CDR3 sequence is 15 residues long. The V segment lost 0 bases and the J segment 2 bases; nucleotides outside the gene matches: 5. The chain's CDR3 is CSARDPGGFTDTQYF. CDR3 DNA: TGCAGTGCTAGAGACCCCGGGGGGTTCACAGATACGCAGTATTTT.